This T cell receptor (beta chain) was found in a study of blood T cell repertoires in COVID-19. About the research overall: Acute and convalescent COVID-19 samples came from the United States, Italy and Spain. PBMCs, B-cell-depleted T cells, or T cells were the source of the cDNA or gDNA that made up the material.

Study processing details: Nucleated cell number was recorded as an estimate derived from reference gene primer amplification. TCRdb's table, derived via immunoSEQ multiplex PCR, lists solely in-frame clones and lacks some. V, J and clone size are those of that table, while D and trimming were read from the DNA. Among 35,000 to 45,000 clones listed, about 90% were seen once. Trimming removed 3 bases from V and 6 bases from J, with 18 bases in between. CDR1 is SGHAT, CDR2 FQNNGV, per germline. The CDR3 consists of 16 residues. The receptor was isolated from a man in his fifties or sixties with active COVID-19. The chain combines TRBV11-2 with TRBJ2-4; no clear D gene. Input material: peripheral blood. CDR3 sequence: CASSFRGVEKPNIQYF. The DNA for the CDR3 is TGTGCCAGCAGCTTTAGAGGAGTCGAAAAACCAAACATTCAGTACTTC.